The 24 T cell receptor beta chains below come from one sample, sequenced in a study of cytomegalovirus exposure and HLA in healthy donors. PCR involved 60 Vbeta and 13 Jbeta primers. Assay used: immunoSEQ multiplex PCR; TCRdb lists only in-frame clones, some missing. This repertoire shows about 140,000 clones, 65% to 85% found once; its top ten account for 2% to 2.5%. The specimen sequenced was PBMCs. Receptors originate from a man in his fifties or sixties in good health and CMV-seronegative.

This clone was detected once. The chain uses TRBV2 and TRBJ2-1, with 12 bases matching TRBD2. The CDR3 has 16 amino acids. The germline V gene encodes CDR1 SNHLY and CDR2 FYNNEI. V lost 6 bases and J lost 3; bases outside the gene matches: 6. CDR3 sequence reads: CASRAPSGGDYNEQFF. The CDR3 bases are TGTGCCAGCAGAGCACCTAGCGGGGGGGACTACAATGAGCAGTTCTTC.

CDR3 nucleotides: TGTGCCAGCACCACAGAGTCCCCCTCTGGCTACACCTTC. It codes for CASTTESPSGYTF. The J gene is TRBJ1-2, the V gene TRBV2; D remains ambiguous. CDR1 and CDR2 from the germline V gene are SNHLY and FYNNEI. V was trimmed by 7 bases and J by 7 bases, leaving 16 bases between them. The CDR3 contains 13 residues.

The chain employs TRBV12-5 and TRBJ1-1; possible D gene TRBD1, 5 bases. V dropped 5 bases and J dropped 6 bases, with 13 bases sitting between them. CDR1 is LGHNT and CDR2 is FRNRAP in the germline V gene. The CDR3 sequence is 13 residues long. The DNA for the CDR3 is TGTGCTAGTGGTCCCGGGACTGACGCTGAAGCTTTCTTT. The encoded protein is CASGPGTDAEAFF.

V is TRBV18 and J is TRBJ1-5, with TRBD1 matching over 7 bases. Germline loops: CDR1 KGHSH, CDR2 LQKENI. The CDR3 extends over 15 amino acids. The V gene end was trimmed by 3 bases and the J gene end by 3 bases; junction bases not matched to a gene: 5. Here the CDR3 reads CASSPSTGVNQPQHF. The CDR3 DNA reads TGTGCCAGCTCACCCTCCACAGGGGTCAATCAGCCCCAGCATTTT.

V and J are TRBV6-1 and TRBJ1-1; TRBD1 aligns across 8 bases. V was clipped by 5 bases and J by 2 bases; unmatched bases: 7. Germline-derived CDR1 and CDR2 are MNHNS and SASEGT. There are 15 residues in the CDR3. CDR3 sequence reads: CASSPGQGLNTEAFF. Here the CDR3 DNA reads TGTGCCAGCAGTCCTGGACAGGGACTTAACACTGAAGCTTTCTTT.

The sample holds one count of this clone. The chain uses TRBV6-4 and TRBJ1-1; D is undetermined. The CDR3 loop spans 13 amino acids. The germline gives CDR1 MRHNA, CDR2 SNTAGT. CDR3 bases: TGTGCTACCAGCATCGAGGAGGGCACTGAAGCTTTCTTT. Its protein is CATSIEEGTEAFF.

The V call is TRBV5-4, the J call TRBJ2-7, with a tentative D call TRBD1 (6 bases). The CDR3 is 15 residues long. V shed 4 bases and J shed 5 bases, with 19 bases lying between them. The germline gives CDR1 SGHNT, CDR2 YYREEE (reference sequence). The CDR3 DNA follows: TGTGCCAGCAGCCAAGACTTAACAGGGAATGACGAGCAGTACTTC. This sequence encodes CASSQDLTGNDEQYF.

V usage is TRBV15 and J usage is TRBJ2-7, with a possible D match to TRBD1 (6 bases). Trimming pared 1 base from V and 2 bases from J, leaving 9 bases between. The CDR3 runs to 14 residues. Germline CDR1 and CDR2: LNHNV and YYDKDF (reference sequence). Here the CDR3 reads CATSRGQETYEQYF. CDR3 coding DNA: TGTGCCACCAGCAGAGGACAGGAAACCTACGAGCAGTACTTC.

This clone was counted only a few times. V is TRBV27 and J is TRBJ1-5, with 8 bases matching TRBD1. CDR1 is MNHEY and CDR2 is SMNVEV in the germline V gene (reference sequence). The CDR3 is 15 residues long. The ends lost 3 bases at V and 6 bases at J; junction bases unmatched: 7. Here the CDR3 reads CASSFSQGVTQPQHF. CDR3 DNA sequence: TGTGCCAGCAGTTTTTCACAGGGGGTCACTCAGCCCCAGCATTTT.

The rearrangement links TRBV5-4 to TRBJ2-7, with D possibly TRBD2 on 6 matching bases. The germline CDR1 and CDR2 sequences are SGHNT and YYREEE (reference sequence). This CDR3 region has 13 residues. V was pared by 0 bases and J by 5 bases, with 9 bases between. CDR3 sequence reads: CASSLGGENEQYF. The CDR3, as DNA: TGTGCCAGCAGCTTGGGGGGGGAAAACGAGCAGTACTTC.

This clone was seen just once. The chain links TRBV6-5 to TRBJ2-2; D is possibly TRBD2 (7 bases). The V end was cut by 5 bases, the J end by 7 bases, with 17 bases between. The CDR3 is 15 residues long. Germline assignment: CDR1 MNHEY and CDR2 SVGAGI. For the CDR3, the DNA is TGTGCCAGCAGTCAACAGGGAGGGTACGACGGGGAGCTGTTTTTT. This translates into CASSQQGGYDGELFF.

This clone was detected only once. The V call is TRBV5-1, the J call TRBJ1-2; TRBD1 matches at 8 bases. V gave up 4 bases and J gave up 6 bases; unmatched junction bases: 8. Germline CDR1 reads SGHRS; CDR2 reads YFSETQ. There are 14 residues in the CDR3. DNA of the CDR3: TGCGCCAGCAGCCTTGGACAGGGTGGGGATGGCTACACCTTC. Translation: CASSLGQGGDGYTF.

This clone was counted once. In DNA form, the CDR3 reads TGTGCCAGCAGCAAGGGGCCAGGGAACACTGAAGCTTTCTTT. Amino acid sequence: CASSKGPGNTEAFF. The chain couples TRBV7-3 to TRBJ1-1; D possibly corresponds to TRBD1 (5 bases). The CDR3 has 14 residues. V was cut by 5 bases and J by 1 base, with 11 bases left in between. Germline V gene data show CDR1 as SGHTA and CDR2 as FQGTGA.

CDR3 in amino acids: CASGLPGQSYNEQFF. For the CDR3, the DNA is TGTGCTAGTGGTTTGCCGGGACAGAGCTACAATGAGCAGTTCTTC. The rearrangement uses TRBV12-5 and TRBJ2-1, with 7 bases that match TRBD1. CDR1 is LGHNT and CDR2 is FRNRAP in the germline V gene. The ends lost 2 bases at V and 3 bases at J; junction bases unmatched: 4. The CDR3 covers 15 residues.

The chain recombines TRBV7-9 with TRBJ1-2; D is possibly TRBD1 (5 bases). Trimming took off 3 bases at V and 7 bases at J, with 18 bases between the two ends. Germline assignment: CDR1 SEHNR and CDR2 FQNEAQ (reference sequence). The CDR3 totals 15 residues. The CDR3 spells CASSLGGEAISGYTF. CDR3 nucleotide sequence: TGTGCCAGCAGCTTGGGAGGGGAGGCTATAAGTGGCTACACCTTC.

The chain carries TRBV7-9 and TRBJ2-1; D may be TRBD1 (5 bases). Germline assignment: CDR1 SEHNR and CDR2 FQNEAQ (reference sequence). The germline V and J ends were trimmed by 3 bases and 0 bases, with 6 bases remaining between them. This CDR3 is built from 14 residues. The CDR3 is CASSFDSSYNEQFF. The DNA of the CDR3 is TGTGCCAGCAGCTTTGACAGCTCCTACAATGAGCAGTTCTTC.

The chain carries TRBV19 and TRBJ1-1; D perhaps matches TRBD1 (6 bases). Germline CDR1 and CDR2: LNHDA and SQIVND (reference sequence). This CDR3 is built from 13 residues. V was trimmed by 2 bases and J by 12 bases, leaving 16 bases between them. The CDR3 bases are TGTGCCAGTAGTATAAACCCTCAGGGGATAACTTTCTTT. Translating it yields CASSINPQGITFF.

The chain links TRBV11-2 to TRBJ2-1; 7 nucleotides match TRBD1. V lost 5 bases to trimming and J lost 8 bases; unmatched junction nucleotides: 12. This CDR3 spans 15 amino acids. CDR1 and CDR2 from the germline V gene are SGHAT and FQNNGV. CDR3 in DNA: TGTGCCAGCAGCCCGACAGGGTTGGTGGATTATGAGCAGTTCTTC. This sequence encodes CASSPTGLVDYEQFF. Based on the CDR3 plus reference TRBV11-2 and TRBJ2-1, the full variable domain is EAGVAQSPRYKIIEKRQSVAFWCNPISGHATLYWYQQILGQGPKLLIQFQNNGVVDDSQLPKDRFSAERLKGVDSTLKIQPAKLEDSAVYLCASSPTGLVDYEQFFGPGTRLTVL.

The CDR3 region has the DNA TGTGCCAGCAGCTTTAGAGGTGGTGAAGCTTTCTTT. It is translated as CASSFRGGEAFF. The chain couples TRBV11-3 to TRBJ1-1; unclear D gene. The CDR3 spans 12 residues. From germline, CDR1 is SGHNT and CDR2 YENEEA. V was pared by 3 bases and J by 7 bases, with 9 bases between.

The gene calls are TRBV6-1 and TRBJ2-3; 7 positions agree with TRBD1. The CDR3 consists of 15 residues. The trim removed 10 bases at V and 0 bases at J, leaving 10 bases unmatched. Germline CDR1 reads MNHNS; CDR2 reads SASEGT. CDR3 protein: CATSPPGGSTDTQYF. DNA of the CDR3: TGTGCCACCTCACCTCCAGGGGGTAGCACAGATACGCAGTATTTT.

This rearrangement joins TRBV7-2 to TRBJ1-5, with 10 bases aligning to TRBD1. The germline V gene encodes CDR1 SGHTA and CDR2 FQGNSA. The CDR3 runs 18 residues. V lost 5 bases and J lost 0; bases outside the gene matches: 10. CDR3 residues: CASSPGWTGGNSNQPQHF. CDR3 nucleotide sequence: TGTGCCAGCAGCCCAGGGTGGACAGGGGGAAATAGCAATCAGCCCCAGCATTTT.

The rearrangement links TRBV28 to TRBJ1-1; the D gene is possibly TRBD1 (5 bases). V was trimmed by 6 bases and J by 10 bases, leaving 12 bases between them. Germline CDR1 reads MDHEN; CDR2 reads SYDVKM. The CDR3 consists of 11 residues. The CDR3 DNA reads TGTGCCAGCAGCTCGGTGGGGGGAGCTTTCTTT. Translating gives CASSSVGGAFF.

The chain recombines TRBV27 with TRBJ2-5; D is undetermined. Deletions cut 3 bases from V and 1 base from J, with 6 bases between. Per the germline V gene, CDR1 is MNHEY and CDR2 is SMNVEV (reference sequence). This CDR3 spans 13 amino acids. The CDR3 is CASSLRPQETQYF. CDR3 DNA: TGTGCCAGCAGTTTGCGGCCCCAAGAGACCCAGTACTTC.

The chain combines TRBV7-2 with TRBJ1-6; TRBD1 is a possible D gene (6 bases). Germline-derived CDR1 and CDR2 are SGHTA and FQGNSA. The CDR3 is 16 amino acids. V was trimmed by 5 bases and J by 1 base, leaving 12 bases between them. CDR3 nucleotide sequence: TGTGCCAGCAGCCTAAAGGGGGGGTCCTATAATTCACCCCTCCACTTT. It specifies CASSLKGGSYNSPLHF.